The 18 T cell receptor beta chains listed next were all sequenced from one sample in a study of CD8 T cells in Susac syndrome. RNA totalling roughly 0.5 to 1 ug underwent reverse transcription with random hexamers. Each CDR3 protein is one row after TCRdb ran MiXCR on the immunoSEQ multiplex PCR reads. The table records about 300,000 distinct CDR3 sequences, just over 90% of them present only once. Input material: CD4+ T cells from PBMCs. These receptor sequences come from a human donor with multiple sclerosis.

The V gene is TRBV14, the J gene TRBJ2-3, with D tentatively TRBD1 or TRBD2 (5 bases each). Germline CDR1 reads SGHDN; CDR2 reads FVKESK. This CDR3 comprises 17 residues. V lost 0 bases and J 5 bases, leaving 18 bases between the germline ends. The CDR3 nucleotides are TGTGCCAGCAGCCAAGAGCTCGGGCAGGGCGGGCGAGATACGCAGTATTTT. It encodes CASSQELGQGGRDTQYF.

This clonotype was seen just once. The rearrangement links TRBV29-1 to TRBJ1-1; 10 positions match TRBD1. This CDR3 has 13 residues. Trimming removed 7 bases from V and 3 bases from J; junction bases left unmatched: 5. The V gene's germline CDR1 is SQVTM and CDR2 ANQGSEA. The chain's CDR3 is CSARTGGDTEAFF. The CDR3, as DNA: TGCAGCGCTCGGACAGGGGGGGACACTGAAGCTTTCTTT.

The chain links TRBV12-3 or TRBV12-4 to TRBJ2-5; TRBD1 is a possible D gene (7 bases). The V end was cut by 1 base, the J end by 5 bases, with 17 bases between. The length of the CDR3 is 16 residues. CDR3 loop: CASSLGRGPASETQYF. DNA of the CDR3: TGTGCCAGCAGTTTAGGGAGGGGGCCGGCAAGTGAGACCCAGTACTTC.

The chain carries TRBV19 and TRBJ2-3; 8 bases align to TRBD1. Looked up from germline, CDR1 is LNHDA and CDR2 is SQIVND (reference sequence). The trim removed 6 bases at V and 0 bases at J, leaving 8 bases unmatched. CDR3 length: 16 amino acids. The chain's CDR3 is CASSTDGTGSTDTQYF. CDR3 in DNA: TGTGCCAGTAGCACCGACGGGACAGGCAGCACAGATACGCAGTATTTT.

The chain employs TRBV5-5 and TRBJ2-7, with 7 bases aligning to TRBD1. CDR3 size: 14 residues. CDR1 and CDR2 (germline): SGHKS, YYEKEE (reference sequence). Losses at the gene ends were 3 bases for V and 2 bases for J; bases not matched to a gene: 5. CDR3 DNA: TGTGCCAGCAGCTGGGAACAGGGGACCTACGAGCAGTACTTC. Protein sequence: CASSWEQGTYEQYF.

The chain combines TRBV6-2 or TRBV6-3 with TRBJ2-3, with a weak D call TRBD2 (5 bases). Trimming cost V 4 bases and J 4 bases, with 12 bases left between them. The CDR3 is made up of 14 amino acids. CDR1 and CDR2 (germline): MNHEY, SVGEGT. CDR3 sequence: CASSSRSRADTQYF. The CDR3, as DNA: TGTGCCAGCAGTTCCCGGTCGAGGGCAGATACGCAGTATTTT.

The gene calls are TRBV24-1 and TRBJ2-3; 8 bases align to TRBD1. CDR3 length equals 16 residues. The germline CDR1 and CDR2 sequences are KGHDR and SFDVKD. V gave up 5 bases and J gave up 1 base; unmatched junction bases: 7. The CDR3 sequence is CATSAPDRVGTDTQYF. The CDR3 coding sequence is TGTGCCACCAGTGCTCCGGACAGGGTTGGCACAGATACGCAGTATTTT.

The CDR3 here is CASSSPYAPRQGRGASAYNEQFF. CDR3 bases: TGTGCCAGCAGTTCCCCTTACGCTCCTCGACAGGGTCGGGGTGCCTCGGCCTACAATGAGCAGTTCTTC. The rearrangement links TRBV27 to TRBJ2-1; 7 bases line up with TRBD1. The germline CDR1 and CDR2 sequences are MNHEY and SMNVEV (reference sequence). V was clipped by 4 bases and J by 2 bases; unmatched bases: 29. The CDR3 runs to 23 residues.

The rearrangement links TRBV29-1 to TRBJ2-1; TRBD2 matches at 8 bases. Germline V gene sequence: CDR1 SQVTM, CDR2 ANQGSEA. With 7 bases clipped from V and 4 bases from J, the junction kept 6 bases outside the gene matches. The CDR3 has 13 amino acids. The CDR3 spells CSELAAGYNEQFF. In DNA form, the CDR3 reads TGCAGCGAACTAGCGGCCGGGTACAATGAGCAGTTCTTC.

The CDR3: CASSLGVMGGLHGYTF. CDR3 bases: TGTGCCAGCAGCTTGGGTGTGATGGGAGGTCTCCATGGCTACACCTTC. The V gene is TRBV5-4, the J gene TRBJ1-2; D remains ambiguous. The CDR3 has 16 amino acids. Germline V gene lookup returns CDR1 SGHNT and CDR2 YYREEE (reference sequence). Trimming left V 0 bases short and J 6 bases short, with 18 bases between.

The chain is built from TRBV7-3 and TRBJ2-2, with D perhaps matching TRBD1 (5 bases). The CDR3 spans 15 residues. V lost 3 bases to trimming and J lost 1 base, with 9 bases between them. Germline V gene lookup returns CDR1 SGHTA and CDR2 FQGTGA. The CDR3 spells CASSFADRNTGELFF. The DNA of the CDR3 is TGTGCCAGCAGCTTCGCCGACAGGAACACCGGGGAGCTGTTTTTT.

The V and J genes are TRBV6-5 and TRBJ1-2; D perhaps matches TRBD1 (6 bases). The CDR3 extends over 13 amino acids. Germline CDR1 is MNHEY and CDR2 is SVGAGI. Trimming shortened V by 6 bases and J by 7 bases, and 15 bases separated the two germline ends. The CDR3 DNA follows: TGTGCCAGCAGCCCTGAGGGAGGGGGTGGCTACACCTTC. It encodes CASSPEGGGGYTF.

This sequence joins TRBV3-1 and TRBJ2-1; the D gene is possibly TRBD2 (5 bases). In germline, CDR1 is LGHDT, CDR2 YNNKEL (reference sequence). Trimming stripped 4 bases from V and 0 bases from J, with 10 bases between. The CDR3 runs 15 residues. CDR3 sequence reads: CASSRLGSSYNEQFF. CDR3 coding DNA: TGTGCCAGCAGCCGCTTAGGGAGCTCCTACAATGAGCAGTTCTTC.

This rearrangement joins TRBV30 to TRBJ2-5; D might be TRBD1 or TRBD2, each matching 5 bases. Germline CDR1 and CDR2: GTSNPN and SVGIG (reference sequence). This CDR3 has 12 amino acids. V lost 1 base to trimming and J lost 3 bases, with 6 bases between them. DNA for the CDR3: TGTGCCTGGAGTGGGGGGAAAGAGACCCAGTACTTC. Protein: CAWSGGKETQYF.

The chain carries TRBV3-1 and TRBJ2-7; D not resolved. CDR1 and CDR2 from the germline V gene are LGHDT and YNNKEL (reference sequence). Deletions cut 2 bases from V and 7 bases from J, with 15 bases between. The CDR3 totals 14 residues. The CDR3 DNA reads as TGTGCCAGCAGCCAAAGATCATCCACGCGGGAGCAGTACTTC. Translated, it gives CASSQRSSTREQYF.

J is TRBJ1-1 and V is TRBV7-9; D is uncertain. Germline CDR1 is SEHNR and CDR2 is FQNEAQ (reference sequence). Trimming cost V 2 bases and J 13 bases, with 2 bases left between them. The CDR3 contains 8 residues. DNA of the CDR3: TGTGCCAGCAGCTTAAGTTTCTTT. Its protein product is CASSLSFF.

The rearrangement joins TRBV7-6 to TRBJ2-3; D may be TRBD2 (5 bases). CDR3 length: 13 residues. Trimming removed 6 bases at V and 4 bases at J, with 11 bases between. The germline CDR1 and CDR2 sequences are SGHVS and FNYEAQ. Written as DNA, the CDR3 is TGTGCCAGCAGACCACTAGGGTCAGATACGCAGTATTTT. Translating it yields CASRPLGSDTQYF.

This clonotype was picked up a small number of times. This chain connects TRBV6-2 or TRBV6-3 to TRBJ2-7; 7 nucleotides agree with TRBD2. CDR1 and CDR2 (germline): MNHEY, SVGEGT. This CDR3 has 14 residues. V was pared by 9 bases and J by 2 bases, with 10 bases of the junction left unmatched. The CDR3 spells CASSSLSGAYEQYF. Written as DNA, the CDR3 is TGTGCCAGTTCCTCACTCAGCGGGGCCTACGAGCAGTACTTC.